This T cell receptor (beta chain) was retrieved from a study of regulatory T cells in long-lasting Graves disease. General study results and limits: Favored gene segments in persistent disease were TRBV28, TRBJ1-2 and TRBJ2-5.

With iRepertoire HTBI primers and Arm-PCR of CDR3 regions, TCR beta libraries were built. Via MiXCR, TCRdb re-called the multiplex PCR reads, giving one row per CDR3 protein. This table holds under 250,000 distinct CDR3 sequences, around 20% found once. In the case of this clonotype: Its antigen is unidentified. A single base separates this from a much larger clone, so it may be a read error.

The time point here: newly diagnosed GD, antithyroid drugs for less than 3 months. TCR sequences were obtained from RNA taken from PBMCs. Germline loops: CDR1 MNHGY, CDR2 SVAAGI. This CDR3 region has 14 residues. V was cut by 3 bases and J by 0 bases, with 6 bases left in between. The same specimen was also included in a second study, on T cells in Graves' hyperthyroidism and ophthalmopathy. That paper adds: The HTBI primer set drove a first-round RT-PCR of the TCR CDR3.

This chain links TRBV6-9 with TRBJ1-5, with no clear D. The source is a woman in her 30s with Graves disease. The sequenced sample was peripheral blood mononuclear cells (PBMCs), obtained at new diagnosis, from a patient treated with antithyroid drugs. CDR3 in amino acids: CASSYANSNQPQHF. The DNA for the CDR3 is TGTGCCAGCAGTTACGCTAATAGCAATCAGCCCCAGCATTTT.